These T cell receptor beta chains were read from a single sample in a study of blood T cell repertoires in COVID-19. Method: immunoSEQ multiplex PCR; TCRdb's copy keeps in-frame clones and lacks some. The sample yields 70,000 or so clones, approximately 90% seen once. Material: peripheral blood. The receptors derive from a man aged 65 to 85 with active or convalescent COVID-19. Each CDR3 is given with its conserved first and last residue. D genes are given only for firm matches. Size tells how often a clone was seen (once, few, many) or the class of an expanded clone, and some rows leave it out.

v_call: TRBV30
clone_size: .
j_call: TRBJ2-7
d_call: TRBD1
cdr3_aa: CAWSRDRGPYEQYF
cdr3_nt: TGTGCCTGGAGTCGGGACAGGGGACCCTACGAGCAGTACTTC

v_call: TRBV6-4
clone_size: .
j_call: TRBJ2-7
d_call: TRBD2
cdr3_aa: CASSDNPPGQGGLAGASYEQYF
cdr3_nt: TGTGCCAGCAGTGACAACCCCCCGGGACAGGGAGGACTAGCGGGAGCCTCCTACGAGCAGTACTTC

v_call: TRBV10-3
clone_size: .
j_call: TRBJ1-5
d_call: .
cdr3_aa: CAISPDRRNQPQHF
cdr3_nt: TGTGCCATCAGCCCCGACAGACGCAATCAGCCCCAGCATTTT

v_call: TRBV5-6
clone_size: .
j_call: TRBJ2-3
d_call: .
cdr3_aa: CASSLRPGTFRTDTQYF
cdr3_nt: TGTGCCAGCAGCCTCCGTCCCGGGACTTTTCGCACAGATACGCAGTATTTT

v_call: TRBV28
clone_size: .
j_call: TRBJ1-5
d_call: .
cdr3_aa: CASSRTGRHQPQHF
cdr3_nt: TGTGCCAGCAGTAGAACAGGCCGCCATCAGCCCCAGCATTTT

v_call: TRBV28
clone_size: once
j_call: TRBJ1-1
d_call: .
cdr3_aa: CASSLPQGGNTEAFF
cdr3_nt: TGTGCCAGCAGTTTACCTCAGGGTGGAAACACTGAAGCTTTCTTT

v_call: TRBV28
clone_size: .
j_call: TRBJ1-2
d_call: .
cdr3_aa: CASKGIGNTNYGYTF
cdr3_nt: TGTGCCAGCAAGGGGATTGGGAACACTAACTATGGCTACACCTTC

v_call: TRBV19
clone_size: .
j_call: TRBJ2-1
d_call: TRBD1
cdr3_aa: CASSMGKGAGQFF
cdr3_nt: TGTGCCAGTAGTATGGGAAAGGGGGCAGGGCAGTTCTTC

v_call: TRBV18
clone_size: .
j_call: TRBJ2-7
d_call: .
cdr3_aa: CASSPVRRGEQYF
cdr3_nt: TGTGCCAGCTCACCAGTGAGGCGAGGCGAGCAGTACTTC

v_call: TRBV19
clone_size: .
j_call: TRBJ2-3
d_call: TRBD1
cdr3_aa: CASRQGLADTQYF
cdr3_nt: TGTGCCAGTAGACAGGGGCTGGCAGATACGCAGTATTTT

v_call: TRBV5-6
clone_size: .
j_call: TRBJ1-4
d_call: .
cdr3_aa: CASSTGARGASEKLFF
cdr3_nt: TGTGCCAGCAGTACCGGGGCCAGGGGAGCGAGTGAAAAACTGTTTTTT

v_call: TRBV27
clone_size: .
j_call: TRBJ1-1
d_call: TRBD1
cdr3_aa: CASRVTGETEAFF
cdr3_nt: TGTGCCAGCAGGGTTACAGGGGAAACTGAAGCTTTCTTT

v_call: TRBV14
clone_size: once
j_call: TRBJ2-1
d_call: TRBD2
cdr3_aa: CASSQVLAGRGNEQFF
cdr3_nt: TGTGCCAGCAGCCAAGTCTTAGCGGGAAGGGGCAATGAGCAGTTCTTC

v_call: TRBV4-3
clone_size: .
j_call: TRBJ2-2
d_call: .
cdr3_aa: CASSPQTSVINTGELFF
cdr3_nt: TGCGCCAGCAGCCCGCAGACTAGTGTGATCAACACCGGGGAGCTGTTTTTT

v_call: TRBV19
clone_size: .
j_call: TRBJ2-2
d_call: .
cdr3_aa: CASRLTHANTGELFF
cdr3_nt: TGTGCCAGTAGGCTGACTCACGCGAACACCGGGGAGCTGTTTTTT

v_call: TRBV18
clone_size: .
j_call: TRBJ1-2
d_call: .
cdr3_aa: CASSRQGTINGYTF
cdr3_nt: TGTGCCAGCTCACGCCAGGGAACGATTAATGGCTACACCTTC

v_call: TRBV5-1
clone_size: .
j_call: TRBJ2-5
d_call: .
cdr3_aa: CASSYRSLSAQETQYF
cdr3_nt: TGCGCCAGCAGCTACAGATCATTGTCGGCCCAGGAGACCCAGTACTTC

v_call: TRBV9
clone_size: .
j_call: TRBJ2-2
d_call: TRBD2
cdr3_aa: CASTTTSGRFTGELFF
cdr3_nt: TGTGCCAGCACCACGACTAGCGGGAGATTCACCGGGGAGCTGTTTTTT

v_call: TRBV20-1
clone_size: .
j_call: TRBJ2-7
d_call: .
cdr3_aa: CSARSGHEQYF
cdr3_nt: TGCAGTGCTAGGAGTGGGCACGAGCAGTACTTC

v_call: TRBV5-4
clone_size: .
j_call: TRBJ2-1
d_call: TRBD1
cdr3_aa: CASSSKGQGNEQFF
cdr3_nt: TGTGCCAGCAGCTCAAAAGGACAGGGCAATGAGCAGTTCTTC

v_call: TRBV7-9
clone_size: .
j_call: TRBJ1-6
d_call: .
cdr3_aa: CASSFGGGFENSPLHF
cdr3_nt: TGTGCCAGCAGCTTTGGTGGGGGGTTTGAAAATTCACCCCTCCACTTT

v_call: TRBV19
clone_size: .
j_call: TRBJ1-6
d_call: TRBD1
cdr3_aa: CASSLTPDRGPKGNSPLHF
cdr3_nt: TGTGCCAGTAGTTTGACCCCTGACAGGGGACCTAAGGGGAATTCACCCCTCCACTTT

v_call: TRBV15
clone_size: few
j_call: TRBJ2-5
d_call: .
cdr3_aa: CATSRAGQMKETQYF
cdr3_nt: TGTGCCACCAGCAGGGCCGGACAGATGAAAGAGACCCAGTACTTC

v_call: TRBV18
clone_size: .
j_call: TRBJ2-7
d_call: TRBD2
cdr3_aa: CASSETSGYEQYF
cdr3_nt: TGTGCCAGCTCAGAAACTAGCGGCTACGAGCAGTACTTC

v_call: TRBV15
clone_size: .
j_call: TRBJ2-2
d_call: TRBD1
cdr3_aa: CATSGRGRRDRGYGELFF
cdr3_nt: TGTGCCACCAGCGGGAGAGGCCGCCGGGACAGGGGGTACGGGGAGCTGTTTTTT

v_call: TRBV2
clone_size: .
j_call: TRBJ2-1
d_call: .
cdr3_aa: CASRITGETYNEQFF
cdr3_nt: TGTGCCAGCAGGATAACGGGAGAAACTTACAATGAGCAGTTCTTC